This T cell receptor beta chain was found in a study of CD8 T cells in Susac syndrome. Background on the study: Among the Susac syndrome patients who underwent sequencing, about 6 had clinically active disease, while fewer than ten of them were in remission. Treatment at blood withdrawal was none, corticosteroids, or intravenous immunoglobulin alone in Susac syndrome patients. Study results and limitations: The TCR sequencing and HLA analysis in the study involved a relatively small number of individuals, as the study acknowledged.

Trimming left V 5 bases short and J 6 bases short, with 10 bases between. Per germline, CDR1 MNHEY and CDR2 SMNVEV (reference sequence). The CDR3 has 13 residues. For this clonotype: What it recognizes is unknown.

The authors reverse transcribed about 0.5 to 1 ug RNA with random hexamers. Amplification of TCR beta CDR3 by immunoSEQ multiplex PCR spanned 54 Vbeta and 13 Jbeta. TCRdb re-analysed the immunoSEQ multiplex PCR reads in MiXCR, keeping a single row per CDR3 protein. The repertoire consists of roughly 100,000 distinct CDR3 sequences, with approximately 94% occurring once and the leading ten covering about 0.41%. The receptor was derived from a human donor with Susac syndrome. The chain links TRBV27 to TRBJ1-4; D perhaps matches TRBD1 (5 bases). Sequenced sample: CD8+ T cells from PBMCs. The CDR3 DNA reads as TGTGCCAGCAGTAGGGGTGGGGATGAAAAACTGTTTTTT. Its translation: CASSRGGDEKLFF.